A selection of T cell receptor beta chains follows, all from one sample in a study of T cell responses to AZD1222 COVID-19 vaccine. Profiling relied on immunoSEQ multiplex PCR, and the TCRdb table lists in-frame clones only, not all of them. The sample records roughly 130,000 clones, 80% to 95% being singletons. The source material was peripheral blood, sampled 28 days after the second AZD1222 dose. The receptors here all came from an adult who received the AZD1222 COVID-19 vaccine. CDR3s include the opening cysteine and the closing phenylalanine or tryptophan. Expanded clones are given a class, and other clones once, few, many or no size at all.

cdr3_aa	v_call	clone_size	j_call
CASSLIEEAFF	TRBV5-6	.	TRBJ1-1
CASSSRVTNEKLFF	TRBV27	.	TRBJ1-4
CASSFQGGEETQYF	TRBV7-9	.	TRBJ2-5
CASTGLVTTLHF	TRBV28	.	TRBJ1-6
CASSLTPGPSGEQYF	TRBV7-3	.	TRBJ2-7
CASSLSLEETQYF	TRBV7-3	once	TRBJ2-5
CASSIPDADQPQHF	TRBV19	.	TRBJ1-5
CASSLQVRSAEAFF	TRBV5-6	.	TRBJ1-1
CASSRTSGSPYEQYF	TRBV6-2/TRBV6-3	.	TRBJ2-7
CATSFAATQYF	TRBV27	once	TRBJ2-3
CASSPNQGGSGYTF	TRBV7-6	.	TRBJ1-2
CASSLYGAGTIYF	TRBV5-4	.	TRBJ1-3
CASSQDSGGNQPQHF	TRBV4-1	.	TRBJ1-5
CASRTDGKSATNEKLFF	TRBV28	.	TRBJ1-4
CASSQEVPELGGPRNYGYTF	TRBV4-1	.	TRBJ1-2
CASSPRGGGNYGYTF	TRBV7-2	.	TRBJ1-2
CATSRDRGVYNEQFF	TRBV15	.	TRBJ2-1
CASSFIRDEQFF	TRBV4-1	.	TRBJ2-1
CASSSMGPGRYNEQFF	TRBV7-2	.	TRBJ2-1
CASSLGTGTGEQYF	TRBV7-9	.	TRBJ2-7
CASSPRYPGTTDTQYF	TRBV27	.	TRBJ2-3
CASSISALAPQYF	TRBV19	.	TRBJ2-7
CASSLFQGELFF	TRBV7-2	.	TRBJ2-2
CASSPTGGAYEQYF	TRBV19	.	TRBJ2-7
CASSPSTDSWAYF	TRBV6-6	.	TRBJ2-7
CASSESQGATGYGYTF	TRBV10-2	.	TRBJ1-2
CASSLKIGGAGGYTF	TRBV4-3	few	TRBJ1-2
CASSQQDRGLQNTEAFF	TRBV4-2	.	TRBJ1-1
CASSGGGTTQYF	TRBV25-1	.	TRBJ2-3
CASSRGITYNEQFF	TRBV7-9	.	TRBJ2-1
CASFEERTQYF	TRBV6-5	.	TRBJ2-3
CASSDRQGPYTEAFF	TRBV19	once	TRBJ1-1
CASSLARGGRNTGELFF	TRBV7-9	.	TRBJ2-2
CASGVEPIGSPLHF	TRBV4-1	.	TRBJ1-6
CASSQGRQGAEYGYTF	TRBV4-1	.	TRBJ1-2
CATSKDREEWYGYTF	TRBV15	.	TRBJ1-2
CSVAPGSNQPQHF	TRBV29-1	.	TRBJ1-5
CASSPRQGDIQYF	TRBV7-9	once	TRBJ2-4
CASSRRGPWQPQHF	TRBV7-8	.	TRBJ1-5
CATSRDSGLVETQYF	TRBV15	once	TRBJ2-5
CATSKGGYNEQFF	TRBV15	.	TRBJ2-1
CASSLPSTGLNEQFF	TRBV28	.	TRBJ2-1
CASSLRNEKLFF	TRBV13	.	TRBJ1-4
CASSKAGKNQPQHF	TRBV3-1/TRBV3-2	.	TRBJ1-5
CATETDSYEQYF	TRBV2	.	TRBJ2-7